These T cell receptor beta chains were read from a single sample in a study of graft-versus-host responses after intestinal transplantation. The repertoire was sequenced with immunoSEQ multiplex PCR; TCRdb's copy has only in-frame clones and lacks some. Among 15,000 or so clones listed, under 85% were seen once. This sample comprised ileum tissue, obtained just under 28 days after intestinal transplant. All receptors come from a human patient who received an intestinal transplant, so some T cells may come from the graft donor. Both conserved end residues are part of each CDR3. D genes are given only for firm matches.

CDR3: CASSLGQGVDYGYTF; D: TRBD1; length: 15; V: TRBV7-6
CDR3: CASSLRQYQGEKLFF; D: .; length: 15; V: TRBV11-2
CDR3: CAIRAGEGATNEKLFF; D: .; length: 16; V: TRBV10-3
CDR3: CASSPGGGNQPQHF; D: TRBD1; length: 14; V: TRBV7-9
CDR3: CASSIDRLAGVETQYF; D: TRBD2; length: 16; V: TRBV19
CDR3: CASSKEGDQYF; D: .; length: 11; V: TRBV2
CDR3: CASSPLRGVKTDTQYF; D: .; length: 16; V: TRBV7-2
CDR3: CASSLPVSNQPQHF; D: .; length: 14; V: TRBV28
CDR3: CASSFERGGEQFF; D: TRBD2; length: 13; V: TRBV11-2
CDR3: CASSPYTTSGNTIYF; D: .; length: 15; V: TRBV13
CDR3: CASSMRRGWPRSAGANVLTF; D: .; length: 20; V: TRBV19
CDR3: CASSMGRASATGELFF; D: .; length: 16; V: TRBV5-5
CDR3: CASTPGGSSINYGYTF; D: .; length: 16; V: TRBV28
CDR3: CARSPRGFYEKLFF; D: .; length: 14; V: TRBV5-3
CDR3: CSGGTSLQETQYF; D: TRBD2; length: 13; V: TRBV29-1
CDR3: CASSIRGNGYTF; D: .; length: 12; V: TRBV19
CDR3: CASSFQVSREAFF; D: .; length: 13; V: TRBV27
CDR3: CASKVGTNTDTQYF; D: TRBD2; length: 14; V: TRBV2
CDR3: CASSPLLNTEAFF; D: .; length: 13; V: TRBV6-5
CDR3: CASSLGGLPGVFGNEQFF; D: .; length: 18; V: TRBV7-2
CDR3: CASSPVGTGGTGNTIYF; D: TRBD1; length: 17; V: TRBV5-1
CDR3: CASSLFVGTSGGTGELFF; D: TRBD2; length: 18; V: TRBV27
CDR3: CASSPEPLLRGHEQFF; D: .; length: 16; V: TRBV5-1
CDR3: CASRAEVTDTQYF; D: .; length: 13; V: TRBV19
CDR3: CASSMGGGFDNSPLHF; D: .; length: 16; V: TRBV5-4
CDR3: CASNIGLAEDEETQYF; D: TRBD2; length: 16; V: TRBV6-8
CDR3: CAINGGDNEQFF; D: .; length: 12; V: TRBV10-3
CDR3: CASSPVETSGGAADTQYF; D: TRBD2; length: 18; V: TRBV4-2
CDR3: CASSLVTSGRAEEQFF; D: TRBD2; length: 16; V: TRBV7-8
CDR3: CASSQDRGTGDIQYF; D: TRBD1; length: 15; V: TRBV4-1
CDR3: CASSPVAGFSTDTQYF; D: TRBD2; length: 16; V: TRBV2
CDR3: CASSYSNRGSKNIQYF; D: TRBD1; length: 16; V: TRBV6-5
CDR3: CASSPQGNQPQHF; D: .; length: 13; V: TRBV5-6
CDR3: CAWSVNNNQPQHF; D: .; length: 13; V: TRBV30
CDR3: CASSLASSGGRSEQYF; D: TRBD2; length: 16; V: TRBV13
CDR3: CASLPAGGSEQFF; D: TRBD2; length: 13; V: TRBV28
CDR3: CARSSEPQHF; D: .; length: 10; V: TRBV5-3
CDR3: CASSRTGGVIGELFF; D: TRBD1; length: 15; V: TRBV11-2
CDR3: CASSQSGWGGEGYTF; D: .; length: 15; V: TRBV7-6
CDR3: CASSLLGAPNQPQHF; D: .; length: 15; V: TRBV11-2
CDR3: CASSVAGAPREQYF; D: TRBD2; length: 14; V: TRBV2
CDR3: CASSLGQGAVGELFF; D: TRBD1; length: 15; V: TRBV5-1